This T cell receptor (beta chain) was obtained from a study of shared clonotypes between healthy human individuals. Genomic DNA from each subset was divided evenly over several immunoSEQ plates. TCRdb's copy holds only in-frame clones and misses some; the assay was immunoSEQ multiplex PCR. The sample has fewer than 650,000 clones, roughly 72% seen once. V was clipped by 1 base and J by 3 bases; unmatched bases: 4. This CDR3 is built from 15 residues. Per germline, CDR1 MNHNS and CDR2 SASEGT. All the donors were Caucasian adults who lived in Nashville, Tennessee. Comments on this clone: What it binds is not known.

Study results and limitations: There were few donors, and this limited the genetic and exposure-history diversity represented.

This receptor was identified in a woman between 35 and 50 years old in good health. Some clones in this sample may be carry-over from other donors' samples. Sequencing input: PBMCs. The chain employs TRBV6-1 and TRBJ2-7; 9 bases agree with TRBD1. The CDR3 loop reads CASSEEGTGFYEQYF. Written as DNA, the CDR3 is TGTGCCAGCAGTGAAGAAGGGACAGGGTTCTACGAGCAGTACTTC.